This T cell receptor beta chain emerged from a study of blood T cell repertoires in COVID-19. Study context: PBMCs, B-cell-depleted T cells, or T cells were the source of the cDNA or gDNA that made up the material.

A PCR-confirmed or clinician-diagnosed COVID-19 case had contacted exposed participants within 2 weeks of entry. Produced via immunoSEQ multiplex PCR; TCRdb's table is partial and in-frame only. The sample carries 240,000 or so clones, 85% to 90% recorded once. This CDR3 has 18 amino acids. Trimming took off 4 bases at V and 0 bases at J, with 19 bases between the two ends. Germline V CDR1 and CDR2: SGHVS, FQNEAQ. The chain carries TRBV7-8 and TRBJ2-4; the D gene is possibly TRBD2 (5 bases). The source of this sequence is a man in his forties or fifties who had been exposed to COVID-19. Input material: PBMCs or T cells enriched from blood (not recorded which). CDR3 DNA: TGTGCCAGCAGCTCAAACTTCCTAGCCGAGCTAGCCAAAAACATTCAGTACTTC. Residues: CASSSNFLAELAKNIQYF. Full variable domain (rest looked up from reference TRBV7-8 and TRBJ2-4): GAGVSQSPRYKVAKRGQDVALRCDPISGHVSLFWYQQALGQGPEFLTYFQNEAQLDKSGLPSDRFFAERPEGSVSTLKIQRTQQEDSAVYLCASSSNFLAELAKNIQYFGAGTRLSVL.